This T cell receptor delta chain stems from a study of γδ T cells in repeated Plasmodium falciparum infection. The J segment lost 4 bases and the V segment lost 6 bases, leaving 8 bases of the junction unmatched. Germline V lookup: CDR1 GEAIGNYY, CDR2 EKD. CDR3 size: 15 residues. This clone was counted only a few times. TCRdb assigns this DNA the protein of a much larger clone, which departs from its translation at residue 4; this likely reflects a read error, and the protein shown comes from translating the DNA. Bulk repertoires came from Vgamma9/Vdelta2+ or Vdelta2-negative gammadelta T cells flow-sorted from PBMC. TCRdb re-called the multiplex PCR reads with CATT. The sample has roughly 93,000 delta-chain clones, 1.4% to 1.5% seen once.

Sequencing used gamma-delta T cells from blood. The V call is TRDV2, the J call TRDJ1; 12 bases align to TRDD3. The J gene, not given by TCRdb, was assigned here from a germline match of the nucleotide sequence. This clonotype was obtained from a pool of human donors (malaria-infected and uninfected, not separated). CDR3 region: CACNQLGDTRDKLIF. The CDR3 nucleotides read TGTGCCTGTAACCAACTGGGGGATACCCGCGATAAACTCATCTTT.